This T cell receptor beta chain comes out of a study of early T cells in non-severe SARS-CoV-2 infection. Whole-study context: It was bulk RNA from unsorted whole blood that was sequenced, and the chains were unpaired. The study's findings and limits: Matches to VDJdb favored anti-spike CD8 responses and missed private and CD4 specificities.

This clonotype was observed many times. What it binds is not known. cDNA molecules, individually, were tagged with unique molecular identifiers. A single record per CDR3 protein comes from TCRdb applying MiXCR to the 5' RACE reads. The data show around 78,000 distinct CDR3 sequences, with 9.5% to 13% seen just once and less than 10% held by the top ten. The V gene's germline CDR1 is SEHNR and CDR2 FQNEAQ (reference sequence). CDR3 length: 12 amino acids. V gave up 0 bases and J gave up 11 bases, with 10 bases separating them. This chain links TRBV7-9 with TRBJ1-1; D uncertain. This TCR came from an adult who was a healthcare worker with PCR-confirmed SARS-CoV-2 infection or an uninfected control (not recorded which). This sample comprised whole blood, obtained at baseline. The CDR3 DNA follows: TGTGCCAGCAGCTTAGCGCAAACCCTTGCTTTCTTT. It is translated as CASSLAQTLAFF. Full variable domain (rest looked up from reference TRBV7-9 and TRBJ1-1): DTGVSQNPRHKITKRGQNVTFRCDPISEHNRLYWYRQTLGQGPEFLTYFQNEAQLEKSRLLSDRFSAERPKGSFSTLEIQRTEQGDSAMYLCASSLAQTLAFFGQGTRLTVV.